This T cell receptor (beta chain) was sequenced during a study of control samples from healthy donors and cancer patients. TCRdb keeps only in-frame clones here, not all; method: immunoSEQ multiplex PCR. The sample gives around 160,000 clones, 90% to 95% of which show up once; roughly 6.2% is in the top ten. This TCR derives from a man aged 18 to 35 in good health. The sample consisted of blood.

The CDR3 DNA is TGCGCCAGCAGCAAGACAGGGGGCTCGTCAAATTCCGGGGAGCTGTTTTTT. This sequence encodes CASSKTGGSSNSGELFF. J is TRBJ2-2 and V is TRBV5-1; 10 nucleotides align to TRBD1. Unmatched junction bases numbered 12, after V lost 4 bases and J lost 6 bases. The CDR3 loop spans 17 amino acids. Germline CDR1 and CDR2: SGHRS and YFSETQ.